These 13 T cell receptor beta chains came from one sample sequenced in a study of CD8+ T cells in alopecia areata. Treatment defined: oral pan-JAK inhibitor, 5-10 mg twice daily. It was cDNA, reverse transcribed from extracted RNA, that served as the sequencing template. Sequencing was performed with immunoSEQ multiplex PCR; in TCRdb, only in-frame clones are kept and a portion is missing. Of fewer than 150,000 clones in the sample, 82% were seen once. The specimen comprised CD8+ T cells sorted from blood, sampled at week 4, from a patient treated with tofacitinib. These receptors all stem from a human donor with alopecia areata.

The chain recombines TRBV27 with TRBJ2-3; no firm D call. This CDR3 comprises 16 residues. V was trimmed by 5 bases and J by 2 bases, leaving 17 bases between them. Germline CDR1 is MNHEY and CDR2 is SMNVEV (reference sequence). CDR3 sequence (DNA): TGTGCCAGCAGTGAGGCCCCACAAGTTTCCACAGATACGCAGTATTTT. It yields the protein CASSEAPQVSTDTQYF.

The gene calls are TRBV29-1 and TRBJ2-3, with 8 bases matching TRBD2. The CDR3 is 13 residues long. J lost 3 bases, V lost 7 bases, and 6 bases had no gene match. Germline V lookup: CDR1 SQVTM, CDR2 ANQGSEA. CDR3 nucleotides: TGCAGCGCTGGGACTAGAGGTACAGATACGCAGTATTTT. Its protein is CSAGTRGTDTQYF.

The rearrangement joins TRBV5-1 to TRBJ2-7; a weak D match, TRBD2 (7 bases). Germline V gene data show CDR1 as SGHRS and CDR2 as YFSETQ. V dropped 0 bases and J dropped 2 bases, with 12 bases sitting between them. CDR3 length: 15 amino acids. This chain's CDR3 is CASSLEQGGTYEQYF. CDR3 DNA: TGCGCCAGCAGCTTGGAACAGGGAGGGACCTACGAGCAGTACTTC.

The chain uses TRBV12-5 and TRBJ2-4; D is tentatively TRBD1 or TRBD2 (5 bases each). Trimming removed 5 bases at V and 6 bases at J, with 17 bases between. The CDR3 is 15 residues long. Germline V CDR1 and CDR2: LGHNT, FRNRAP. The CDR3 spells CASGPRDGWRNIQYF. CDR3 bases: TGTGCTAGTGGTCCACGGGACGGATGGAGAAACATTCAGTACTTC.

The chain is built from TRBV21-1 and TRBJ2-1; TRBD1, the table's D call, lacks a check against the DNA. TRBV21-1 is a listed pseudogene. The CDR3 covers 17 residues. The CDR3 is CAPQLDRGFFFRNEQFF. CDR3 DNA: TGTGCCCCCCAGCTGGACAGGGGGTTTTTTTTCCGCAATGAGCAGTTCTTC.

The chain carries TRBV5-6 and TRBJ2-7; D not certain. Germline-derived CDR1 and CDR2 are SGHDT and YYEEEE. The CDR3 runs 13 residues. Trimming pared 2 bases from V and 2 bases from J, leaving 8 bases between. CDR3 in DNA: TGTGCCAGCAGCTTTGGTCCCGCCTACGAGCAGTACTTC. This sequence encodes CASSFGPAYEQYF.

The rearrangement uses TRBV7-9 and TRBJ2-5; the D gene is possibly TRBD2 (6 bases). Between the trimmed V and J ends, which lost 1 base and 0 bases, there was a span of 15 bases. The CDR3 covers 17 residues. Germline V lookup: CDR1 SEHNR, CDR2 FQNEAQ (reference sequence). DNA for the CDR3: TGTGCCAGCAGCTTAGTCGGCGGACTATTGTACCAAGAGACCCAGTACTTC. Its translation: CASSLVGGLLYQETQYF.

V usage is TRBV6-5 and J usage is TRBJ1-6, with D unresolved. Germline V gene data show CDR1 as MNHEY and CDR2 as SVGAGI. The germline V and J ends were trimmed by 3 bases and 0 bases, with 9 bases remaining between them. The CDR3 totals 16 residues. The CDR3 bases are TGTGCCAGCAGTTATCGGGTGCCCTCCTATAATTCACCCCTCCACTTT. Residues: CASSYRVPSYNSPLHF.

The J gene is TRBJ2-7, the V gene TRBV19, with 10 bases lining up with TRBD1. The V gene's germline CDR1 is LNHDA and CDR2 SQIVND (reference sequence). The CDR3 is 15 residues long. Unmatched junction bases numbered 6, after V lost 5 bases and J lost 2 bases. The CDR3 sequence is CASSVAGTGAYEQYF. CDR3 bases: TGTGCCAGTAGTGTCGCCGGGACAGGGGCCTACGAGCAGTACTTC.

The rearrangement links TRBV4-2 to TRBJ2-5; 8 bases align to TRBD1. The CDR3 has 15 residues. V was pared by 0 bases and J by 2 bases, with 2 bases of the junction left unmatched. Germline CDR1 is LGHNA and CDR2 is YNFKEQ. The CDR3 DNA reads TGTGCCAGCAGCCAAGAAGGGACAGGACAAGAGACCCAGTACTTC. Its translation is CASSQEGTGQETQYF.

CDR3 DNA sequence: TGCGCCAGCAGCCCTACAGGGGACGAGCAGTACTTC. Its protein product is CASSPTGDEQYF. The chain is built from TRBV4-3 and TRBJ2-7, with 7 bases aligning to TRBD1. CDR1 and CDR2 from the germline V gene are LGHNA and YSLEER. Germline trimming cut 4 bases from V and 5 bases from J; bases unmatched to any gene: 2. The CDR3 totals 12 residues.

The table lists this clone with a count of one. The identical CDR3 is also encoded by other nucleotide sequences in the sample. The CDR3 DNA reads TGCAGCGTCGCGGGACTCACGAACACCGGGGAGCTGTTTTTT. Protein product: CSVAGLTNTGELFF. The chain has TRBV29-1 and TRBJ2-2, with a weak D call TRBD2 (6 bases). Germline CDR1 is SQVTM and CDR2 is ANQGSEA. V dropped 6 bases and J dropped 0 bases, with 11 bases sitting between them. This CDR3 comprises 14 residues.

The gene calls are TRBV5-4 and TRBJ2-4, with D possibly matching TRBD1 (6 bases). The CDR3 is 16 amino acids. Germline V gene data show CDR1 as SGHNT and CDR2 as YYREEE (reference sequence). V dropped 0 bases and J dropped 0 bases, with 10 bases sitting between them. The CDR3, as DNA: TGTGCCAGCAGCTTGGGATGGGGGCGAGCCAAAAACATTCAGTACTTC. Its translation is CASSLGWGRAKNIQYF.